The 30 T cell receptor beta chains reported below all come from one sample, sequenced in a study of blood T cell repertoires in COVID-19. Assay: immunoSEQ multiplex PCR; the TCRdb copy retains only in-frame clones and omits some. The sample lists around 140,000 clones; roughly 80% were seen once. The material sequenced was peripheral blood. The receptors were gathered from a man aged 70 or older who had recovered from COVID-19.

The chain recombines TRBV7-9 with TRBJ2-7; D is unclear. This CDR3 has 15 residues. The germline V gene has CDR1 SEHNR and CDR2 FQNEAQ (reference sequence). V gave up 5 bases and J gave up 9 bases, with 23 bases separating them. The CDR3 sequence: CASSPPLSYELRQYF. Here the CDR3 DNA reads TGTGCCAGCAGCCCCCCTTTAAGTTACGAGCTTCGGCAGTACTTC.

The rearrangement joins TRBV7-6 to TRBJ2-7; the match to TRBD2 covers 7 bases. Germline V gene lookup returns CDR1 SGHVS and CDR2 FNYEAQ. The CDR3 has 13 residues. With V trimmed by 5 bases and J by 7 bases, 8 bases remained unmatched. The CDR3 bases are TGTGCCAGCAGCCCCGCGGGAGTGATGGAGCAGTACTTC. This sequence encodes CASSPAGVMEQYF.

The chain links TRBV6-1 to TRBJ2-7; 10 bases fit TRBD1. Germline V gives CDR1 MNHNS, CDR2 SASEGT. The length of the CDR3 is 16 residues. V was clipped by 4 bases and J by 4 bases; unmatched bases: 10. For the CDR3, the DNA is TGTGCCAGCAGTGGGATTCTAGCGGACAGGGGGTACGAGCAGTACTTC. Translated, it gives CASSGILADRGYEQYF.

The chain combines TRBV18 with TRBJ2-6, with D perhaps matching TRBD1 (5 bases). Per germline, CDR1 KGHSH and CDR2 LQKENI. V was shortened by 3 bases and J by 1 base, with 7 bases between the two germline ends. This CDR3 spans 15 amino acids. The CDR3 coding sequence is TGTGCCAGCTCACCTGACAGATCTGGGGCCAACGTCCTGACTTTC. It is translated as CASSPDRSGANVLTF.

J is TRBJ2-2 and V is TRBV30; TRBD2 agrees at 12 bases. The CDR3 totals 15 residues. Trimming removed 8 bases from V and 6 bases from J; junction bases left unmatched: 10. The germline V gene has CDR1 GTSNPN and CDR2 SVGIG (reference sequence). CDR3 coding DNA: TGTGCCCGGGAGACTAGCGGGAGAGGGGCCGGGGAGCTGTTTTTT. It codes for CARETSGRGAGELFF.

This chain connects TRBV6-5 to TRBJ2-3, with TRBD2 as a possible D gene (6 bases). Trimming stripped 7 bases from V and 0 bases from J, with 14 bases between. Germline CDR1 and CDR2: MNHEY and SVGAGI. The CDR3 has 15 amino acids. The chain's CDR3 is CASTNLGRSTDTQYF. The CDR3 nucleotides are TGTGCCAGCACCAACCTCGGGAGAAGCACAGATACGCAGTATTTT.

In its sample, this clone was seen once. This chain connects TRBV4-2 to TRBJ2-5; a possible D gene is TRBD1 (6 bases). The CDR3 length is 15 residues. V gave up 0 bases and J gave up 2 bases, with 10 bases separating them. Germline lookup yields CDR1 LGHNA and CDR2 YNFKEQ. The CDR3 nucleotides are TGTGCCAGCAGCCAAGACAGGGGCTCTCAAGAGACCCAGTACTTC. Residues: CASSQDRGSQETQYF.

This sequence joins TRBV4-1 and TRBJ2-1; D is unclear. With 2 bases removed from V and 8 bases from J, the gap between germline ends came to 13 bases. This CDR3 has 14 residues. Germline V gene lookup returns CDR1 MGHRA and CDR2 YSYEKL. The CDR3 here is CASSQSPSGDEQFF. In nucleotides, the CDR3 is TGCGCCAGCAGCCAATCCCCGTCAGGCGATGAGCAGTTCTTC.

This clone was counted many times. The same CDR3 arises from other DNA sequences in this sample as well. This CDR3 reads CASSLAGAYTGELFF. The CDR3, as DNA: TGTGCCAGCAGCTTAGCGGGAGCGTACACCGGGGAGCTGTTTTTT. J is TRBJ2-2 and V is TRBV7-2, with D perhaps matching TRBD2 (5 bases). The CDR3 covers 15 residues. V lost 0 bases, J lost 3 bases, and 8 bases lay in between. Per germline, CDR1 SGHTA and CDR2 FQGNSA.

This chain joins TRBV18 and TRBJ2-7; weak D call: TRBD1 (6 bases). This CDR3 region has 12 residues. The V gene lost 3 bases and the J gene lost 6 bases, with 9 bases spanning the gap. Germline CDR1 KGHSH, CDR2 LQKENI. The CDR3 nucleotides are TGTGCCAGCTCACCCGGGACAATCGAGCAGTACTTC. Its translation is CASSPGTIEQYF. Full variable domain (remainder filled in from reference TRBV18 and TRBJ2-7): NAGVMQNPRHLVRRRGQEARLRCSPMKGHSHVYWYRQLPEEGLKFMVYLQKENIIDESGMPKERFSAEFPKEGPSILRIQQVVRGDSAAYFCASSPGTIEQYFGPGTRLTVT.

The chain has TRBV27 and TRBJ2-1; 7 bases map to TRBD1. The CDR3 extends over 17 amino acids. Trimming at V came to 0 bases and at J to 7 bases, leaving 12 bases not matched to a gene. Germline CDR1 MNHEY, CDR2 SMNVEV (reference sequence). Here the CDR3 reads CASSLSATGVLLNEQFF. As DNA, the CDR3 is TGTGCCAGCAGTTTATCGGCTACAGGGGTACTCCTTAATGAGCAGTTCTTC.

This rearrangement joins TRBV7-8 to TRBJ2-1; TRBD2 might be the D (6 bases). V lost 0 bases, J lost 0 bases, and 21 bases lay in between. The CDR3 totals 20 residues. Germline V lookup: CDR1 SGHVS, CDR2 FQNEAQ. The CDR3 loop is CASSLAPPRGARGSYNEQFF. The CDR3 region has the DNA TGTGCCAGCAGCTTAGCGCCCCCGCGGGGAGCAAGAGGCTCCTACAATGAGCAGTTCTTC.

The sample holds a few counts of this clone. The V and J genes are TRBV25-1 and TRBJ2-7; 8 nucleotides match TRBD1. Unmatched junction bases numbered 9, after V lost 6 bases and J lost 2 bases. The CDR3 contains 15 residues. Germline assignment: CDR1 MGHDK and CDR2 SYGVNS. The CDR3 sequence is CASSFTGGKPYEQYF. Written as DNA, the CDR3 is TGTGCCAGCAGCTTTACAGGGGGAAAACCCTACGAGCAGTACTTC.

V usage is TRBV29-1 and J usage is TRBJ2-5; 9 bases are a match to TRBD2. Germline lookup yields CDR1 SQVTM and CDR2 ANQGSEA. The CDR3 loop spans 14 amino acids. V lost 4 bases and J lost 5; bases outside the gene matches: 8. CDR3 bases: TGCAGCGTTGGACTAGCGGCCTCGGGGGAGACCCAGTACTTC. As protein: CSVGLAASGETQYF.

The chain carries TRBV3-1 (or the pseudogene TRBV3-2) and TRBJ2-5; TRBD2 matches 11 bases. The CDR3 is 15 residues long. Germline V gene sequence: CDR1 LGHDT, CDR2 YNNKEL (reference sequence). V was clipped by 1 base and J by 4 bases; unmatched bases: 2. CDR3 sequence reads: CASSQGSGRVETQYF. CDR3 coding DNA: TGTGCCAGCAGCCAAGGTAGCGGGAGGGTAGAGACCCAGTACTTC.

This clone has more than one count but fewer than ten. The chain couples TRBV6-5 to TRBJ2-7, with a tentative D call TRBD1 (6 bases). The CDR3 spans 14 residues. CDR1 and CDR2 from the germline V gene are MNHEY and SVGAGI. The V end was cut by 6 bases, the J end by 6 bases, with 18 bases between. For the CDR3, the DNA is TGTGCCAGCAGCCTTAACCCCCAGGGGAGCGAGCAGTACTTC. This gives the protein CASSLNPQGSEQYF.

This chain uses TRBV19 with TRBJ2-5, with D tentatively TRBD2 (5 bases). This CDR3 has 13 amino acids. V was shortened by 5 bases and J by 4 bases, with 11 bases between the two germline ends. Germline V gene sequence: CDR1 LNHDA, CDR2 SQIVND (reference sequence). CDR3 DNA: TGTGCCAGTAGTGCCCGTCGGGGAGAGACCCAGTACTTC. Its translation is CASSARRGETQYF.

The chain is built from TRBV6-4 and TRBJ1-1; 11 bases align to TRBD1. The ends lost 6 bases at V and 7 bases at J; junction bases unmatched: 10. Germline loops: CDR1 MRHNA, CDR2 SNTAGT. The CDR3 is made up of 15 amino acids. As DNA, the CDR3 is TGTGCCAGCAGCCCCGGGACAGGGGGAGAGGTTGAAGCTTTCTTT. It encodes CASSPGTGGEVEAFF.

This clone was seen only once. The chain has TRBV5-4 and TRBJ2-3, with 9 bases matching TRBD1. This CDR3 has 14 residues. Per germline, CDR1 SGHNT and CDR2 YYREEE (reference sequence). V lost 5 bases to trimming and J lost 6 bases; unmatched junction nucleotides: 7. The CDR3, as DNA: TGTGCCAGCAGGCGGGGACAGGGAGGGGATACGCAGTATTTT. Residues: CASRRGQGGDTQYF.

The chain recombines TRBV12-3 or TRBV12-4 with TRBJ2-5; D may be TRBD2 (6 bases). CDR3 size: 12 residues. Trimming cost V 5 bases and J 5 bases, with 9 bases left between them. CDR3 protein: CASSGGTETQYF. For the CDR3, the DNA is TGTGCCAGCAGTGGGGGGACGGAGACCCAGTACTTC.

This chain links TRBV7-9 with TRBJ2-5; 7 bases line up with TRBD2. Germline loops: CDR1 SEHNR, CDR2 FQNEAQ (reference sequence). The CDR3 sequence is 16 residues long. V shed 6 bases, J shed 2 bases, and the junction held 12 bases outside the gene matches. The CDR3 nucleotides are TGTGCCAGCAGGGGAAGCAAGAGGGGAGGGCAAGAGACCCAGTACTTC. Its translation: CASRGSKRGGQETQYF.

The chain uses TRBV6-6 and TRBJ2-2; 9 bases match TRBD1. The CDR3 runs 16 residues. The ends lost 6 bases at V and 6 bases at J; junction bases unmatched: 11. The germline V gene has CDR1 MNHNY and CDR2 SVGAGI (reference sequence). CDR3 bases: TGTGCCAGCAGCGGACCGGGACAGGGCGTCTCCGGGGAGCTGTTTTTT. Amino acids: CASSGPGQGVSGELFF.

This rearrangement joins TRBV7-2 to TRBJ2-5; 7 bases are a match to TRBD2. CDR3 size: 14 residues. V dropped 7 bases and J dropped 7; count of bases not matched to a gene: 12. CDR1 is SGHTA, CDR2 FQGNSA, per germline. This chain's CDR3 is CASIAGGRTGTQYF. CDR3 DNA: TGTGCCAGCATCGCCGGGGGGAGAACGGGGACCCAGTACTTC.

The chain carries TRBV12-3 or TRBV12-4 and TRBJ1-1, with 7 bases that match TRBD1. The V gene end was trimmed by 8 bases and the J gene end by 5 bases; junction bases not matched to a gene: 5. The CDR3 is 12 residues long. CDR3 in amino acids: CASCLQGTEAFF. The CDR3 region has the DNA TGTGCCAGCTGCCTACAGGGGACTGAAGCTTTCTTT.

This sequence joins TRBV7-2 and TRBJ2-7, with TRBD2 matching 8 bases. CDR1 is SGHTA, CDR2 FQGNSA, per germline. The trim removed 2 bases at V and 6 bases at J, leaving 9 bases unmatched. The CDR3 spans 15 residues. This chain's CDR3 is CASSLLGLAQSEQYF. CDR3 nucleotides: TGTGCCAGCAGCTTATTAGGACTAGCTCAAAGCGAGCAGTACTTC.

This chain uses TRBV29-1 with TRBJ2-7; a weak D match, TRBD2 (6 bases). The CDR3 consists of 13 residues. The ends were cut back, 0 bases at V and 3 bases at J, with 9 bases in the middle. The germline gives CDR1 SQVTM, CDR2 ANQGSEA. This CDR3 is CSVEDRTNYEQYF. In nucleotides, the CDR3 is TGCAGCGTTGAAGATCGGACTAACTACGAGCAGTACTTC.

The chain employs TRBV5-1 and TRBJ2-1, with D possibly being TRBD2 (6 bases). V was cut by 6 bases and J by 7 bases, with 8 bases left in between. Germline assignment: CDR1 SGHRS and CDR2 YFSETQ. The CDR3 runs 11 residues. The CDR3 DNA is TGCGCCAGCACCGCGGGGAATGAGCAGTTCTTC. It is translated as CASTAGNEQFF.

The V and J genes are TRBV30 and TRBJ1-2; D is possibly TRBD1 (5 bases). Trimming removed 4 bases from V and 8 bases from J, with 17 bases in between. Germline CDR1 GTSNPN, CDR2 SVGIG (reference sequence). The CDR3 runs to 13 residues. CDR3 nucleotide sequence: TGTGCCTGGACCTCGTTAGGGGTGGGCGGCTACACCTTC. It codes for CAWTSLGVGGYTF.

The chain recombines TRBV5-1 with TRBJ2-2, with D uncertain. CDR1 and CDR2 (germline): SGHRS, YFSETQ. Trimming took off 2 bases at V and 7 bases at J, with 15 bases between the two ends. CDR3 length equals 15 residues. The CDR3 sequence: CASSFLGPPGGELFF. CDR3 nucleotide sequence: TGCGCCAGCAGCTTCTTGGGTCCGCCGGGCGGGGAGCTGTTTTTT.

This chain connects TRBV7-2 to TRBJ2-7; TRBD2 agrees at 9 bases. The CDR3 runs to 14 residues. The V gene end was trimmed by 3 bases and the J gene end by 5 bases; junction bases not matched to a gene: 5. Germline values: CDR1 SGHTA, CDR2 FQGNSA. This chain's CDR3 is CASSFEREAHEQYF. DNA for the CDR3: TGTGCCAGCAGCTTCGAGCGGGAGGCCCACGAGCAGTACTTC.